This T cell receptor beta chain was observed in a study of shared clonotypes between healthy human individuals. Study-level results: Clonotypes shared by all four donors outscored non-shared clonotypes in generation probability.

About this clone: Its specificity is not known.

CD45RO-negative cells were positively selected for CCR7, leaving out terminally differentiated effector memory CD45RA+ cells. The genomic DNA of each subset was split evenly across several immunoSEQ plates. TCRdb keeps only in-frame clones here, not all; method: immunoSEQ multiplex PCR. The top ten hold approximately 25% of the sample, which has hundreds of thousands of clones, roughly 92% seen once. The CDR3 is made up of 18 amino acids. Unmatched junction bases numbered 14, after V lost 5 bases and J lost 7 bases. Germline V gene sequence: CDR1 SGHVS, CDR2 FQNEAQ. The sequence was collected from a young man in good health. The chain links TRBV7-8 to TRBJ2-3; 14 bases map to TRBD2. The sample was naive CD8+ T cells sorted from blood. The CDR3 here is CASSPGLAGVGGENTQYF. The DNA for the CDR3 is TGTGCCAGCAGCCCGGGACTAGCGGGAGTGGGGGGTGAAAATACGCAGTATTTT. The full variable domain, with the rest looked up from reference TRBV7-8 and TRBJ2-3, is GAGVSQSPRYKVAKRGQDVALRCDPISGHVSLFWYQQALGQGPEFLTYFQNEAQLDKSGLPSDRFFAERPEGSVSTLKIQRTQQEDSAVYLCASSPGLAGVGGENTQYFGPGTRLTVL.